Listed here are 31 T cell receptor beta chains from one sample, sequenced in a study of blood T cell repertoires in COVID-19. Sequencing was performed with immunoSEQ multiplex PCR; in TCRdb, only in-frame clones are kept and a portion is missing. The data hold 150,000 to 200,000 clones, with 65% to 85% observed a single time. The sample comprised PBMCs or T cells enriched from blood (not recorded which). These receptors were taken from an older woman who had recovered from COVID-19.

V is TRBV7-9 and J is TRBJ1-2; 8 nucleotides align to TRBD1. The CDR3 totals 13 residues. J was trimmed by 4 bases and V by 5 bases; bases with no gene match: 3. Germline CDR1 reads SEHNR; CDR2 reads FQNEAQ (reference sequence). The CDR3 coding sequence is TGTGCCAGCAGCCCCGGACAGGGCTATGGCTACACCTTC. Its translation: CASSPGQGYGYTF.

The V call is TRBV7-5, the J call TRBJ1-5; the table's D call, TRBD1, was not checked against the DNA. TRBV7-5 represents a pseudogene. CDR3 length: 16 amino acids. CDR3 region: CARSLDRQGLGQPQHF. CDR3 sequence (DNA): TGTGCCAGAAGCTTAGACCGGCAGGGGTTGGGACAGCCCCAGCATTTT.

The V and J genes are TRBV6-5 and TRBJ2-2, with D perhaps TRBD1 (6 bases). Trimming left V 7 bases short and J 6 bases short, with 12 bases between. Germline values: CDR1 MNHEY, CDR2 SVGAGI. The CDR3 totals 13 residues. CDR3: CASTLTGSGELFF. The CDR3 nucleotides read TGTGCCAGCACCTTAACAGGGTCCGGGGAGCTGTTTTTT.

The V call is TRBV2, the J call TRBJ1-5, with D maybe TRBD1 (6 bases). This CDR3 contains 11 residues. V was pared by 6 bases and J by 9 bases, with 9 bases between. Per the germline V gene, CDR1 is SNHLY and CDR2 is FYNNEI. CDR3 in amino acids: CASRQTGPQHF. In nucleotides, the CDR3 is TGTGCCAGCAGGCAGACAGGGCCCCAGCATTTT. Full variable domain (rest looked up from reference TRBV2 and TRBJ1-5): EPEVTQTPSHQVTQMGQEVILRCVPISNHLYFYWYRQILGQKVEFLVSFYNNEISEKSEIFDDQFSVERPDGSNFTLKIRSTKLEDSAMYFCASRQTGPQHFGDGTRLSIL.

The table lists this clone with a count of one. Mismatch with germline at one junction end may stem from a read error. Here the CDR3 reads CAASRDLASAGELFF. The CDR3 coding sequence is TGTGCCGCCAGCAGAGATCTAGCTAGCGCCGGGGAGCTGTTTTTT. The V call is TRBV15, the J call TRBJ2-2, with TRBD2 as a possible D gene (6 bases). CDR3 length equals 15 residues. The germline V gene encodes CDR1 LNHNV and CDR2 YYDKDF (reference sequence).

The genes are TRBV5-1 and TRBJ1-5; weak D call: TRBD1 (5 bases). V was trimmed by 2 bases and J by 2 bases, leaving 14 bases between them. The CDR3 length is 16 residues. Germline V gene data show CDR1 as SGHRS and CDR2 as YFSETQ. DNA for the CDR3: TGCGCCAGCAGCTTTAAGGGGCCAAAGGGCAATCAGCCCCAGCATTTT. Translated: CASSFKGPKGNQPQHF.

The chain uses TRBV5-1 and TRBJ2-3; a possible D gene is TRBD2 (5 bases). Trimming removed 4 bases at V and 3 bases at J, with 21 bases between. The length of the CDR3 is 17 residues. Germline CDR1 reads SGHRS; CDR2 reads YFSETQ. For the CDR3, the DNA is TGCGCCAGCAGCGGAGGCCTAAACTTCCAGAAAACAGATACGCAGTATTTT. Protein: CASSGGLNFQKTDTQYF. Drawing the rest from reference TRBV5-1 and TRBJ2-3, the complete variable domain is KAGVTQTPRYLIKTRGQQVTLSCSPISGHRSVSWYQQTPGQGLQFLFEYFSETQRNKGNFPGRFSGRQFSNSRSEMNVSTLELGDSALYLCASSGGLNFQKTDTQYFGPGTRLTVL.

CDR3 nucleotides: TGCGCCAGCAGGACAGCGAACACCGGGGAGCTGTTTTTT. Its translation is CASRTANTGELFF. The chain carries TRBV5-1 and TRBJ2-2, with a weak D call TRBD1 (5 bases). With 5 bases removed from V and 0 bases from J, the gap between germline ends came to 5 bases. Germline CDR1 and CDR2: SGHRS and YFSETQ. This CDR3 has 13 residues.

This clone was observed a few times. Written as DNA, the CDR3 is TGTGCCAGCAGTGATCCGACCGGGGGTGTGTGTGAGCAGTACTTC. Translation gives CASSDPTGGVCEQYF. The V call is TRBV6-1, the J call TRBJ2-7; perhaps TRBD2 as D (6 bases). The germline CDR1 and CDR2 sequences are MNHNS and SASEGT. This CDR3 has 15 residues. Between the trimmed V and J ends, which lost 3 bases and 7 bases, there was a span of 19 bases.

In this sample, this clone turned up once. This chain connects TRBV25-1 to TRBJ2-7; 8 positions agree with TRBD1. The CDR3 runs to 15 residues. The V gene's germline CDR1 is MGHDK and CDR2 SYGVNS. The trim removed 3 bases at V and 1 base at J, leaving 5 bases unmatched. The CDR3: CASSDFQGASYEQYF. The CDR3 DNA follows: TGTGCCAGCAGTGATTTCCAGGGGGCGTCCTACGAGCAGTACTTC.

The V and J genes are TRBV5-6 and TRBJ1-2; D remains unclear. Germline CDR1 is SGHDT and CDR2 is YYEEEE. The CDR3 is 13 amino acids. Trimming left V 0 bases short and J 8 bases short, with 11 bases between. CDR3 sequence reads: CASSLGGPRGYTF. In nucleotides, the CDR3 is TGTGCCAGCAGCTTGGGTGGTCCCAGGGGCTACACCTTC.

This clone was seen a few times. J is TRBJ2-1 and V is TRBV4-1; the match to TRBD2 covers 13 bases. CDR3 length: 16 residues. Germline CDR1 is MGHRA and CDR2 is YSYEKL. J gave up 5 bases and V 4 bases, and 5 bases lay outside the gene matches. The chain's CDR3 is CASSRTGTSGNNEQFF. The CDR3 DNA follows: TGCGCCAGCAGCCGCACCGGGACTAGCGGGAACAATGAGCAGTTCTTC.

The chain carries TRBV19 and TRBJ1-5, with D uncertain. V lost 7 bases, J lost 0 bases, and 7 bases lay in between. The CDR3 extends over 13 amino acids. Germline CDR1 is LNHDA and CDR2 is SQIVND (reference sequence). CDR3 sequence: CASTGFSNQPQHF. In DNA, the CDR3 is TGTGCCAGTACGGGGTTTAGCAATCAGCCCCAGCATTTT.

This clone was observed a single time. The rearrangement uses TRBV15 and TRBJ2-5; a weak D match, TRBD1 (6 bases). Per germline, CDR1 LNHNV and CDR2 YYDKDF (reference sequence). Trimming shortened V by 6 bases and J by 1 base, and 15 bases separated the two germline ends. The CDR3 sequence is 15 residues long. CDR3 residues: CATSLGHSSQETQYF. The CDR3 DNA reads as TGTGCCACCAGTTTGGGACACTCATCCCAAGAGACCCAGTACTTC.

The V and J genes are TRBV4-2 and TRBJ2-3; D not certain. CDR3 length: 13 amino acids. Germline lookup yields CDR1 LGHNA and CDR2 YNFKEQ. The V and J ends lost 0 bases and 5 bases respectively, with 6 bases between them. CDR3 coding DNA: TGTGCCAGCAGCCAAGAATACAGAGATACGCAGTATTTT. It codes for CASSQEYRDTQYF.

The chain has TRBV27 and TRBJ1-1; a weak D match, TRBD1 (6 bases). The V end lost 6 bases, the J end lost 5 bases, and 16 bases lay between the germline ends. The CDR3 covers 14 residues. CDR1 MNHEY and CDR2 SMNVEV come from the germline V gene (reference sequence). The CDR3 here is CASSIKGQGTEAFF. The CDR3 DNA reads as TGTGCCAGCAGCATTAAGGGGCAGGGGACTGAAGCTTTCTTT.

The chain has TRBV19 and TRBJ2-7; maybe TRBD1 (7 bases). CDR1 is LNHDA and CDR2 is SQIVND in the germline V gene (reference sequence). There are 16 residues in the CDR3. Trimming took 4 bases from V and 2 from J, leaving 18 bases between them. The CDR3 is CASSTRGRDRTYEQYF. The CDR3 bases are TGTGCCAGTAGTACAAGGGGGCGGGACAGAACCTACGAGCAGTACTTC.

The gene calls are TRBV20-1 and TRBJ1-5, with unresolved D. The length of the CDR3 is 11 residues. The germline V gene encodes CDR1 DFQATT and CDR2 SNEGSKA (reference sequence). The V end was cut by 5 bases, the J end by 9 bases, with 11 bases between. The CDR3, as DNA: TGCAGTGCTCGGACCGGAGGGCCCCAGCATTTT. Translation: CSARTGGPQHF.

In its sample, this clone was seen a few times. The CDR3 sequence: CASSLEPGSDSYTF. As DNA, the CDR3 is TGTGCCAGCAGCTTAGAACCCGGGTCCGACTCCTACACCTTC. This chain uses TRBV11-2 with TRBJ1-2; no clear D. The CDR3 totals 14 residues. V shed 0 bases and J shed 10 bases, with 15 bases lying between them. Germline CDR1 is SGHAT and CDR2 is FQNNGV.

This clone came up a few times. The rearrangement joins TRBV12-3 or TRBV12-4 to TRBJ2-5, with TRBD1 matching over 7 bases. The CDR3 contains 13 residues. V gave up 2 bases and J gave up 5 bases; unmatched junction bases: 2. Here the CDR3 DNA reads TGTGCCAGCAGTTTAACAGGGGTGGAGACCCAGTACTTC. The encoded protein is CASSLTGVETQYF.

The genes are TRBV7-2 and TRBJ2-5; tentatively, D is TRBD2 (6 bases). Germline values: CDR1 SGHTA, CDR2 FQGNSA. Trimming removed 1 base at V and 5 bases at J, with 11 bases between. CDR3 length: 14 residues. CDR3 DNA: TGTGCCAGCAGCTTAGGATTTGGGGGGGAGACCCAGTACTTC. Translation gives CASSLGFGGETQYF.

CDR3 loop: CSALYRGTYEQYF. The CDR3 nucleotides read TGCAGCGCCCTTTACAGGGGCACCTACGAGCAGTACTTC. The chain uses TRBV29-1 and TRBJ2-7, with 7 nucleotides matching TRBD1. This CDR3 is 13 amino acids long. The trim removed 7 bases at V and 2 bases at J, leaving 8 bases unmatched. Germline CDR1 and CDR2: SQVTM and ANQGSEA.

This clone was found once. This chain links TRBV4-1 with TRBJ2-4; the D gene is possibly TRBD1 (6 bases). V lost 4 bases to trimming and J lost 0 bases, with 16 bases between them. Germline V CDR1 and CDR2: MGHRA, YSYEKL. The length of the CDR3 is 17 residues. In DNA, the CDR3 is TGCGCCAGCAGCCGAGGACAGACTCCTTTAGCCAAAAACATTCAGTACTTC. Translating it yields CASSRGQTPLAKNIQYF.

The rearrangement joins TRBV27 to TRBJ2-7, with 7 bases aligning to TRBD2. The CDR3 spans 16 residues. The J segment lost 6 bases and the V segment lost 6 bases, leaving 17 bases of the junction unmatched. The germline gives CDR1 MNHEY, CDR2 SMNVEV (reference sequence). CDR3 bases: TGTGCCAGCAGGACCTTGAGCGGGAACGGATTGGGCGAGCAGTACTTC. It specifies CASRTLSGNGLGEQYF.

V and J are TRBV18 and TRBJ2-7, with D possibly TRBD1 on 6 matching bases. Germline-derived CDR1 and CDR2 are KGHSH and LQKENI. The CDR3 covers 14 residues. Between the trimmed V and J ends, which lost 6 bases and 2 bases, there was a span of 14 bases. CDR3 in DNA: TGTGCCAGCTCCCGGACAGTGGGAACCTACGAGCAGTACTTC. Translated: CASSRTVGTYEQYF.

This clone occurred a few times. The V and J genes are TRBV12-2 and TRBJ1-1; the DNA was not compared with TRBD1, the D call given in the table. TRBV12-2 is flagged as a pseudogene. The CDR3 has 17 amino acids. In DNA form, the CDR3 reads TGTGCAAGTCGCTTACGGACAGGGGGCCGGGATACCGCTGAAGCTTTCTTT. Protein: CASRLRTGGRDTAEAFF.

This chain uses TRBV4-1 with TRBJ1-5; the match to TRBD1 covers 9 bases. The CDR3 extends over 16 amino acids. Trimming removed 4 bases from V and 4 bases from J; junction bases left unmatched: 8. CDR1 and CDR2 from the germline V gene are MGHRA and YSYEKL. The CDR3 region has the DNA TGCGCCAGCAGCCCCTATTGGGGACAGGGTAATCAGCCCCAGCATTTT. Translated, it gives CASSPYWGQGNQPQHF.

J is TRBJ2-6 and V is TRBV29-1; D perhaps matches TRBD1 (6 bases). Germline CDR1 is SQVTM and CDR2 is ANQGSEA. The CDR3 consists of 14 residues. V shed 6 bases and J shed 0 bases, with 9 bases lying between them. CDR3 DNA: TGCAGCGTAGGACAGAGCTCTGGGGCCAACGTCCTGACTTTC. Translating it yields CSVGQSSGANVLTF.

The chain employs TRBV7-9 and TRBJ2-1; TRBD2 might be the D (5 bases). This CDR3 comprises 14 residues. Germline V gives CDR1 SEHNR, CDR2 FQNEAQ (reference sequence). V lost 1 base to trimming and J lost 7 bases, with 11 bases between them. CDR3: CASSLVRGRNEQFF. The DNA for the CDR3 is TGTGCCAGCAGCTTAGTCCGGGGTAGGAATGAGCAGTTCTTC.

The chain links TRBV19 to TRBJ2-1; tentatively, D is TRBD2 (6 bases). The ends were cut back, 3 bases at V and 6 bases at J, with 15 bases in the middle. Germline CDR1 and CDR2: LNHDA and SQIVND (reference sequence). The CDR3 has 15 amino acids. The CDR3 reads CASSMGLPYPNEQFF. CDR3 nucleotide sequence: TGTGCCAGTAGTATGGGACTCCCTTATCCCAATGAGCAGTTCTTC.

This sequence joins TRBV18 and TRBJ1-3; D not certain. The CDR3 sequence is 15 residues long. V was shortened by 2 bases and J by 0 bases, with 8 bases between the two germline ends. Germline assignment: CDR1 KGHSH and CDR2 LQKENI. CDR3 in DNA: TGTGCCAGCTCACCAAGCACGGTCTCTGGAAACACCATATATTTT. Translation gives CASSPSTVSGNTIYF.